The following is a T cell receptor beta chain sequence with its context. Germline CDR1 LNHDA, CDR2 SQIVND (reference sequence). V was trimmed by 2 bases and J by 0 bases, leaving 5 bases between them. The CDR3 is 15 residues long. Data came from immunoSEQ multiplex PCR; TCRdb stores just in-frame clones and leaves some out. The sample yields under 80,000 clones, about 90% seen once. This specimen belongs to a study of OX40 agonist ivuxolimab in advanced cancers. Study at large: Ivuxolimab, an antibody acting as an agonist of OX40 (CD134), was used to treat patients.

The rearrangement links TRBV19 to TRBJ2-6; no clear D. The TCR originated in an adult with an advanced solid tumor such as melanoma, head and neck, liver or kidney cancer. Sequenced here: CD4+ or CD8+ T cells sorted from blood, sampled in a trial of the OX40 agonist ivuxolimab. CDR3 in DNA: TGTGCCAGTAGTATACAGCGCTCTGGGGCCAACGTCCTGACTTTC. It is translated as CASSIQRSGANVLTF.